This entry is about one T cell receptor beta chain. Its target is not known. A read error may be the cause here, since a much bigger clone is one base away. These data are taken from a study of read filtering for tumor transcriptome and immune sequencing. Study background: By R-ISS, stages I, II and III held approximately 8, 16 and 7 patients. TCR-mapped reads were about 4 to 10.27 million with IR-seq versus about 85 to 1,300 with RNA-seq. Study results and caveats: Compared with RNA-seq, IR-seq gave much higher clonotype depth and reliability. Sorted CD138-negative bone marrow cells were not purified T cells.

This library used around 400 ng RNA and molecular barcoded adaptors spanning alpha/delta and beta/gamma chains. TCRdb itself ran the reads through MiXCR, one entry per CDR3 protein. This table has fewer than 45,000 distinct CDR3 sequences, 10% to 15% appearing once. Trimming took off 6 bases at V and 5 bases at J, with 17 bases between the two ends. The CDR3 totals 14 residues. CDR1 and CDR2 (germline): KGHSH, LQKENI. V and J are TRBV18 and TRBJ2-7; either TRBD1 or TRBD2 may fit D (6 bases each). The sample was a population of CD138-negative cells sorted from bone marrow. The receptor comes from a donor aged 40 or over with multiple myeloma. CDR3 in amino acids: CASSVEGGTHEQYF. CDR3 in DNA: TGTGCCAGCTCGGTCGAGGGGGGAACCCACGAGCAGTACTTC.